The 19 T cell receptor beta chains given below trace back to one sample, sequenced in a study of CD8+CD57+ T cells in acquired aplastic anemia. Genomic DNA provided the template from which TCR beta VDJ and CDR3 profiles were obtained. TCRdb redid the calling of the reads with MiXCR, one entry per CDR3 protein. The table lists a few hundred thousand distinct CDR3 sequences, approximately 35% of them singletons, with 0.95% to 1.2% in the top ten. The source material was sorted CD4+, CD8+, or CD8+CD57+ T cells (not recorded which) from PBMCs. These receptors came from a human donor in good health, serving as a control.

There are many counts of this clonotype. J is TRBJ1-1 and V is TRBV9, with D perhaps TRBD1 (6 bases). The V and J ends lost 4 bases and 5 bases respectively, with 15 bases between them. The CDR3 runs 14 residues. Germline V CDR1 and CDR2: SGDLS, YYNGEE. The CDR3 spells CASSLGGKGTEAFF. The CDR3 nucleotides read TGTGCCAGCAGCCTAGGGGGGAAAGGGACTGAAGCTTTCTTT. The full variable domain, in which reference TRBV9 and TRBJ1-1 provide the parts outside the CDR3, is DSGVTQTPKHLITATGQRVTLRCSPRSGDLSVYWYQQSLDQGLQFLIQYYNGEERAKGNILERFSAQQFPDLHSELNLSSLELGDSALYFCASSLGGKGTEAFFGQGTRLTVV.

The sample holds many counts of this clonotype. The chain recombines TRBV7-9 with TRBJ2-7; 9 bases fit TRBD2. Per the germline V gene, CDR1 is SEHNR and CDR2 is FQNEAQ (reference sequence). Trimming at V came to 5 bases and at J to 2 bases, leaving 10 bases not matched to a gene. The CDR3 is 16 amino acids. The CDR3 region has the DNA TGTGCCAGCAGCCCAGGGACTAGCCGTTGGACCTACGAGCAGTACTTC. It yields the protein CASSPGTSRWTYEQYF.

This clonotype was found many times. The chain is built from TRBV7-9 and TRBJ2-5; D call uncertain. This CDR3 comprises 14 residues. V was cut by 2 bases and J by 4 bases, with 11 bases left in between. Germline lookup yields CDR1 SEHNR and CDR2 FQNEAQ (reference sequence). CDR3 in amino acids: CASSLSGSSETQYF. CDR3 bases: TGTGCCAGCAGCTTAAGTGGAAGTTCAGAGACCCAGTACTTC.

Ten or more counts support this clonotype. The chain joins TRBV20-1 to TRBJ1-3; TRBD1 matches at 9 bases. Unmatched junction bases numbered 1, after V lost 3 bases and J lost 1 base. CDR1 DFQATT and CDR2 SNEGSKA come from the germline V gene (reference sequence). This CDR3 contains 14 residues. CDR3 region: CSASDRGSGNTIYF. The CDR3 bases are TGCAGTGCTAGCGACAGGGGGTCTGGAAACACCATATATTTT.

This clonotype was seen only a few times. This chain joins TRBV20-1 and TRBJ2-4, with 11 bases aligning to TRBD2. CDR1 and CDR2 from the germline V gene are DFQATT and SNEGSKA (reference sequence). The CDR3 has 19 residues. V was pared by 1 base and J by 0 bases, with 11 bases of the junction left unmatched. The CDR3 sequence is CSARVMRLAGKIAKNIQYF. As DNA, the CDR3 is TGCAGTGCTAGAGTTATGAGACTAGCGGGGAAAATAGCCAAAAACATTCAGTACTTC.

Worth noting for this clonotype: Its ends do not fully match the called genes, so a read error is possible. The CDR3 spells CASSQDRGHSPLHF. The DNA of the CDR3 is TGCGCCAGCAGCCAGGACAGGGGACATTCACCCCTCCACTTT. This chain links TRBV5-5 with TRBJ1-6; 9 positions match TRBD1. Germline lookup yields CDR1 SGHKS and CDR2 YYEKEE (reference sequence). The CDR3 sequence is 14 residues long.

A word on this clonotype: Because the CDR3's place on the DNA is in doubt, the DNA is left out and the CDR3 is given as listed by TCRdb. The V and J genes are TRBV2 and TRBJ2-5; the D call in the table, TRBD1, was not verified against the DNA. Germline CDR1 reads SNHLY; CDR2 reads FYNNEI. Both ends counted, the CDR3 spans 15 residues. CDR3 region: CASSVGRGAQETRYF.

Notes on this clonotype: This may be a read error, as it is one base from a much larger clone. This chain connects TRBV2 to TRBJ1-2; D perhaps matches TRBD1 (6 bases). Trimming removed 6 bases at V and 4 bases at J, with 12 bases between. Germline lookup yields CDR1 SNHLY and CDR2 FYNNEI. There are 13 residues in the CDR3. CDR3 region: CASRQGLSYGYTF. The CDR3 bases are TGTGCCAGCAGACAGGGACTTAGCTATGGCTACACCTTC. Looking up the rest from reference TRBV2 and TRBJ1-2 gives the full variable domain: EPEVTQTPSHQVTQMGQEVILRCVPISNHLYFYWYRQILGQKVEFLVSFYNNEISEKSEIFDDQFSVERPDGSNFTLKIRSTKLEDSAMYFCASRQGLSYGYTFGSGTRLTVV.

CDR3 region: CASSLAVQETQYF. CDR3 coding DNA: TGTGCCAGCAGCTTGGCCGTGCAAGAGACCCAGTACTTC. The gene calls are TRBV5-8 and TRBJ2-5; D gene ambiguous. Trimming pared 0 bases from V and 2 bases from J, leaving 5 bases between. Per the germline V gene, CDR1 is SGHTS and CDR2 is YDEGEE. CDR3 length equals 13 residues.

Many counts were recorded for this clonotype. The rearrangement uses TRBV20-1 and TRBJ2-7; 8 bases line up with TRBD2. The V gene's germline CDR1 is DFQATT and CDR2 SNEGSKA (reference sequence). V was pared by 3 bases and J by 5 bases, with 6 bases of the junction left unmatched. The length of the CDR3 is 13 residues. For the CDR3, the DNA is TGCAGTGCTAGGTCCCCCGGGAGGGACGAGCAGTACTTC. Protein sequence: CSARSPGRDEQYF.

This clonotype was seen a single time. At one end the junction does not follow the germline gene, possibly because of a read error. CDR3 region: CGSSNRVGLNEQSF. The CDR3 coding sequence is TGTGGCAGCAGTAACAGGGTAGGATTGAATGAGCAGTCCTTC. The chain uses TRBV2 and TRBJ2-1, with a tentative D call TRBD1 (6 bases). Per the germline V gene, CDR1 is SNHLY and CDR2 is FYNNEI. The CDR3 covers 14 residues. Full variable domain (missing parts from reference TRBV2 and TRBJ2-1): EPEVTQTPSHQVTQMGQEVILRCVPISNHLYFYWYRQILGQKVEFLVSFYNNEISEKSEIFDDQFSVERPDGSNFTLKIRSTKLEDSAMYFCGSSNRVGLNEQSFGPGTRLTVL.

The chain is built from TRBV7-2 and TRBJ2-7; 9 bases align to TRBD1. CDR3 length equals 15 residues. V lost 8 bases to trimming and J lost 2 bases; unmatched junction nucleotides: 10. The germline CDR1 and CDR2 sequences are SGHTA and FQGNSA. DNA for the CDR3: TGTGCCAGCGTTGGTCCGGGACAGGGTCCCTACGAGCAGTACTTC. Its translation is CASVGPGQGPYEQYF.

The rearrangement links TRBV25-1 to TRBJ1-6; D perhaps matches TRBD1 (5 bases). The CDR3 is made up of 14 amino acids. Trimming cost V 8 bases and J 7 bases, with 15 bases left between them. CDR1 is MGHDK, CDR2 SYGVNS, per germline. The CDR3 is CASSHTAGNSPLHF. The CDR3 DNA is TGTGCCAGCTCTCACACAGCAGGGAATTCACCCCTCCACTTT.

About this clonotype: Being one base from a much bigger clone, this may be a read error. The chain joins TRBV20-1 to TRBJ2-3; unclear D gene. The DNA end is a closer match to TRBJ1-5, so the J assignment may be wrong. Germline assignment: CDR1 DFQATT and CDR2 SNEGSKA (reference sequence). The CDR3 has 14 residues. The CDR3 DNA follows: TGCAGTGCTTCCGACCTAGTTGGGTTTGATACGCAGCATTTT. Translating it yields CSASDLVGFDTQHF.

This chain connects TRBV25-1 to TRBJ1-2; possible D gene TRBD1, 5 bases. In germline, CDR1 is MGHDK, CDR2 SYGVNS. V dropped 8 bases and J dropped 1 base, with 14 bases sitting between them. CDR3 length: 14 amino acids. The CDR3 here is CASSPGLVNYGYTF. CDR3 nucleotides: TGTGCCAGCTCGCCGGGGCTGGTTAACTATGGCTACACCTTC.

This clonotype came up many times. This chain joins TRBV20-1 and TRBJ1-1; D possibly corresponds to TRBD1 (5 bases). With 6 bases removed from V and 5 bases from J, the gap between germline ends came to 16 bases. This CDR3 has 13 residues. In germline, CDR1 is DFQATT, CDR2 SNEGSKA (reference sequence). The CDR3 nucleotides are TGCAGTGCGACGAGGCGGGGCGGAACTGAAGCTTTCTTT. Protein sequence: CSATRRGGTEAFF.

This clonotype was observed many times. The chain carries TRBV2 and TRBJ1-2; no clear D. Trimming cost V 6 bases and J 2 bases, with 10 bases left between them. The CDR3 covers 13 residues. Germline values: CDR1 SNHLY, CDR2 FYNNEI. CDR3 coding DNA: TGTGCCAGCAGCCCGACAATCAACTATGGCTACACCTTC. It translates to CASSPTINYGYTF.

A word on this clonotype: A much more abundant neighbour one base away suggests this may be a read error. V and J are TRBV9 and TRBJ2-2, with TRBD2 as a possible D gene (5 bases). This CDR3 contains 16 residues. Germline V lookup: CDR1 SGDLS, CDR2 YYNGEE. CDR3 protein: CASSVELLNVPGKLFF. In nucleotides, the CDR3 is TGTGCCAGCAGCGTAGAACTCCTTAATGTGCCCGGGAAGCTGTTTTTT.

This clonotype was counted ten times or more. J is TRBJ1-2 and V is TRBV2; the D is unclear. The CDR3 runs to 11 residues. Trimming removed 7 bases at V and 7 bases at J, with 10 bases between. Germline CDR1 SNHLY, CDR2 FYNNEI. The CDR3 reads CASTGQRGYTF. Here the CDR3 DNA reads TGTGCCAGCACGGGTCAGCGTGGCTACACCTTC.